This T cell receptor beta chain was sequenced during a study of control samples from healthy donors and cancer patients (dated by TCRdb to 2018 to 2020). The CDR3 runs 12 residues from the cysteine to the phenylalanine. Only CDR3 DNA is held: 36 bases, read in frame from base 1. In the germline V gene (reference sequence), CDR1 corresponds to MNHNY and CDR2 to SVGAGI. V loses 8 bases of germline sequence and J loses 2 bases, and the interval between the two ends is 10 bases. Library generation was performed with the immunoSEQ multiplex PCR assay. Here the immuneACCESS table is served through TCRdb, limited to in-frame sequences with V and J called. Missing clones are a known gap in these copies; in checked studies unresolved V genes cover under half, and the rest lacks a known reason. In all, the sample holds 150,000 to 200,000 clones, and about 90% of those were seen once. The ten largest account for around 13% of the sample.

Comments on this clone: Its antigen target is currently unknown. The record has no base qualities; no much larger clone is one base away.

The sequencing sample was made of blood. The sequence is built from TRBV6-6 and TRBJ2-7, with the D gene not clear enough to name. The sequence was collected from a young man in good health. The nucleotides read TGTGCCAGCTCGGCGGAAACCTACGAGCAGTACTTC. Its translation reads: CASSAETYEQYF.